This TCR beta chain appears in the sequencing data of a study of T cell responses to AZD1222 COVID-19 vaccine. Of note for this clone: Its target is not known.

Study-wide points: At study baseline, merely six AZD1222 recipients were seropositive. Spike-specific TCR breadth and depth went up after people got two AZD1222 doses.

CDR1 is SNHLY, CDR2 FYNNEI, per germline. The CDR3 is 13 residues long. V was clipped by 9 bases and J by 5 bases, with 13 bases between them. This table comes from immunoSEQ multiplex PCR, and its TCRdb copy is limited to in-frame clones, with some not included. The data show 100,000 to 150,000 clones, with 80% to 90% seen just once and 9.4% held by the top ten. The input for sequencing was peripheral blood, taken on day 0 of AZD1222 vaccination. This receptor was obtained from an adult in good health. The chain recombines TRBV2 with TRBJ2-2; possibly TRBD1 or TRBD2 for D (5 bases each). The CDR3 nucleotides read TGTGCCAGGCAGGGTTCGGGGACCGGGGAGCTGTTTTTT. Protein: CARQGSGTGELFF.